This T cell receptor beta chain appears in the sequencing data of a study of CD8+ T cells in alopecia areata. Study-level results: Scalp sequencing also captures normal skin's resident alphabeta T cells. For patients receiving tofacitinib, scalp clonality and expanded CD8+ clones among the top 100 significantly decreased.

Treatment here: oral pan-JAK inhibitor, 5-10 mg twice daily. Peripheral blood, together with lesional scalp punch biopsies, was collected from alopecia areata patients. Germline assignment: CDR1 MDHEN and CDR2 SYDVKM. V was pared by 5 bases and J by 4 bases, with 11 bases between. The CDR3 has 14 amino acids. A note on this clone: The antigen is undetermined.

Extraction of RNA preceded its reverse transcription into cDNA, which served as the sequencing template. Data came from immunoSEQ multiplex PCR; TCRdb stores just in-frame clones and leaves some out. Of about 220,000 clones in the sample, roughly 56% are singletons; the top ten hold about 1.6%. This clonotype originated in a human donor with alopecia areata. The sequencing used CD4+ T cells sorted from blood, collected at week 4, from a patient treated with tofacitinib. The chain has TRBV28 and TRBJ2-2, with D maybe TRBD1 (6 bases). CDR3 in amino acids: CASSTQGPTGELFF. The DNA of the CDR3 is TGTGCCAGCAGTACACAGGGCCCCACCGGGGAGCTGTTTTTT.